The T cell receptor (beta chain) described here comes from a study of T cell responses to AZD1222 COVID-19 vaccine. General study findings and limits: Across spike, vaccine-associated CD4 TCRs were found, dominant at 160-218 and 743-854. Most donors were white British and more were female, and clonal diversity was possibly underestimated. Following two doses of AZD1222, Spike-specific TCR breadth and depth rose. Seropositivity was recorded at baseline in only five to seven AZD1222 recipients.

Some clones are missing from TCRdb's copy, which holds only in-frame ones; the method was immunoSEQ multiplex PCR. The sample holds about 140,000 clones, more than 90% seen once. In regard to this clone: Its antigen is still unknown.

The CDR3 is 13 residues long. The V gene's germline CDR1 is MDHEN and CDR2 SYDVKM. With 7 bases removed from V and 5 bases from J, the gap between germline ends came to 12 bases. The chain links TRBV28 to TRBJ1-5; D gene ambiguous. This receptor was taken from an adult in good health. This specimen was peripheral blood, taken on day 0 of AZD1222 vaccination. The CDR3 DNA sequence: TGTGCCAGCAAGGGTAGTCAGTATCAGCCCCAGCATTTT. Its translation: CASKGSQYQPQHF.